The 27 T cell receptor beta chains in this list originate from one sample, sequenced in a study of cytomegalovirus exposure and HLA in healthy donors. Clones were read by immunoSEQ multiplex PCR, and TCRdb kept only the in-frame ones, dropping some. This sample has more than 100,000 clones; 85% to 90% occur once, and the top ten carry roughly 1.4%. The sample taken for sequencing was PBMCs. These receptors were collected from a man aged 30 to 45 in good health and CMV-seronegative.

This clone was seen at least ten times. The chain has TRBV6-4 and TRBJ2-2; a weak D match, TRBD2 (5 bases). There are 13 residues in the CDR3. Germline CDR1 is MRHNA and CDR2 is SNTAGT. Trimming pared 3 bases from V and 5 bases from J, leaving 7 bases between. The CDR3 spells CASSEAETGELFF. The CDR3 region has the DNA TGTGCCAGCAGTGAAGCGGAAACCGGGGAGCTGTTTTTT.

This chain connects TRBV5-4 to TRBJ2-3; 10 bases agree with TRBD1. Germline CDR1 is SGHNT and CDR2 is YYREEE (reference sequence). This CDR3 region has 14 residues. The trim removed 5 bases at V and 8 bases at J, leaving 8 bases unmatched. The CDR3 DNA is TGTGCCAGCAGGGGGGACAGGGGAACGGGTACGCAGTATTTT. This sequence encodes CASRGDRGTGTQYF.

The V and J genes are TRBV6-1 and TRBJ1-5, with no clear D. Trimming removed 0 bases at V and 3 bases at J, with 12 bases between. There are 16 residues in the CDR3. Germline lookup yields CDR1 MNHNS and CDR2 SASEGT. CDR3 residues: CASSEAWQKNNQPQHF. The CDR3, as DNA: TGTGCCAGCAGTGAAGCTTGGCAGAAAAACAATCAGCCCCAGCATTTT.

The J gene is TRBJ2-6, the V gene TRBV9, with D possibly TRBD1 on 6 matching bases. The CDR3 is 15 residues long. The V gene lost 3 bases and the J gene lost 3 bases, with 10 bases spanning the gap. Germline values: CDR1 SGDLS, CDR2 YYNGEE. The chain's CDR3 is CASSARGNGANVLTF. For the CDR3, the DNA is TGTGCCAGCAGCGCCAGGGGTAATGGGGCCAACGTCCTGACTTTC.

The rearrangement uses TRBV7-3 and TRBJ2-3; 7 bases map to TRBD2. The CDR3 runs 13 residues. CDR1 is SGHTA, CDR2 FQGTGA, per germline. Trimming removed 5 bases from V and 8 bases from J; junction bases left unmatched: 7. The DNA for the CDR3 is TGTGCCAGCAGCGGGACCGTAGCGGGTACGCAGTATTTT. This encodes CASSGTVAGTQYF.

DNA of the CDR3: TGTGCCAGCAGCCTCGGGATCTACGAGCAGTACTTC. As protein: CASSLGIYEQYF. V is TRBV11-2 and J is TRBJ2-7; possible D gene TRBD2, 5 bases. V was trimmed by 5 bases and J by 3 bases, leaving 8 bases between them. Germline lookup yields CDR1 SGHAT and CDR2 FQNNGV. The CDR3 contains 12 residues.

The DNA for the CDR3 is TGTGCCAGCAGTCCCGCGGGAGCCTTTGGGACAGGGGCCTACGAGCAGTACTTC. This codes for CASSPAGAFGTGAYEQYF. The gene calls are TRBV27 and TRBJ2-7, with 10 bases fitting TRBD1. Germline CDR1 reads MNHEY; CDR2 reads SMNVEV (reference sequence). CDR3 length equals 18 residues. V lost 5 bases, J lost 2 bases, and 15 bases stayed unmatched.

In nucleotides, the CDR3 is TGTGCCAGCAGTTACTTCTCGGGTGAGTCTTCTGAAGCTTTCTTT. This translates into CASSYFSGESSEAFF. The rearrangement uses TRBV6-5 and TRBJ1-1; the D is unclear. V was cut by 1 base and J by 6 bases, with 15 bases left in between. The germline CDR1 and CDR2 sequences are MNHEY and SVGAGI. The CDR3 is 15 amino acids.

This chain links TRBV25-1 with TRBJ2-6; weak D call: TRBD1 (6 bases). CDR3 length equals 17 residues. Germline V gene data show CDR1 as MGHDK and CDR2 as SYGVNS. V shed 6 bases and J shed 0 bases, with 15 bases lying between them. CDR3 in amino acids: CASSRAGAFSGANVLTF. CDR3 in DNA: TGTGCCAGCAGCCGGGCAGGGGCTTTCTCTGGGGCCAACGTCCTGACTTTC.

The chain joins TRBV18 to TRBJ2-1; D may be TRBD1 (7 bases). The CDR3 extends over 16 amino acids. Trimming removed 2 bases at V and 10 bases at J, with 21 bases between. Germline V gene data show CDR1 as KGHSH and CDR2 as LQKENI. The CDR3 bases are TGTGCCAGCTCACCAGAGCCAGGAGGGGGCTTTGGGGAGCAGTTCTTC. This sequence encodes CASSPEPGGGFGEQFF. The whole variable domain, filled in from reference TRBV18 and TRBJ2-1, reads NAGVMQNPRHLVRRRGQEARLRCSPMKGHSHVYWYRQLPEEGLKFMVYLQKENIIDESGMPKERFSAEFPKEGPSILRIQQVVRGDSAAYFCASSPEPGGGFGEQFFGPGTRLTVL.

In this sample, this clone turned up once. The CDR3 coding sequence is TGCGCCAGCAGTACCGGACAGCCAGGGAACTATGGCTACACCTTC. This translates into CASSTGQPGNYGYTF. This chain links TRBV5-1 with TRBJ1-2; possibly TRBD1 for D (6 bases). The CDR3 covers 15 residues. Germline assignment: CDR1 SGHRS and CDR2 YFSETQ. Trimming pared 5 bases from V and 2 bases from J, leaving 16 bases between.

This clone was counted only a few times. The chain couples TRBV11-1 to TRBJ2-6; D gene ambiguous. Germline CDR1 reads SGHAT; CDR2 reads FQDESV (reference sequence). The CDR3 loop spans 14 amino acids. The germline V and J ends were trimmed by 5 bases and 0 bases, with 5 bases remaining between them. CDR3 bases: TGTGCCAGCAGCCGTTACTCTGGGGCCAACGTCCTGACTTTC. Protein: CASSRYSGANVLTF.

V gene TRBV7-2 combines with J gene TRBJ1-2; D is perhaps TRBD1 (5 bases). The V end lost 1 base, the J end lost 8 bases, and 14 bases lay between the germline ends. Germline lookup yields CDR1 SGHTA and CDR2 FQGNSA. This CDR3 has 14 residues. CDR3: CASSLDRAGGGYTF. In nucleotides, the CDR3 is TGTGCCAGCAGCTTAGACCGTGCGGGGGGAGGCTACACCTTC.

V is TRBV4-1 and J is TRBJ2-7, with D maybe TRBD2 (6 bases). V lost 1 base and J 7 bases, leaving 20 bases between the germline ends. CDR1 and CDR2 (germline): MGHRA, YSYEKL. The CDR3 is 16 amino acids. CDR3 sequence: CASSQVVGGGLGEQYF. The CDR3 DNA sequence: TGCGCCAGCAGCCAAGTCGTGGGGGGTGGGCTCGGTGAGCAGTACTTC.

This chain links TRBV2 with TRBJ2-7, with D possibly TRBD2 on 5 matching bases. Germline CDR1 reads SNHLY; CDR2 reads FYNNEI. The V gene lost 5 bases and the J gene lost 2 bases, with 13 bases spanning the gap. The CDR3 covers 14 residues. CDR3 region: CASSRGSVPYEQYF. The CDR3, as DNA: TGTGCCAGCAGTCGGGGTAGCGTCCCCTACGAGCAGTACTTC. The entire variable domain, with the rest obtained from reference TRBV2 and TRBJ2-7, is as follows: EPEVTQTPSHQVTQMGQEVILRCVPISNHLYFYWYRQILGQKVEFLVSFYNNEISEKSEIFDDQFSVERPDGSNFTLKIRSTKLEDSAMYFCASSRGSVPYEQYFGPGTRLTVT.

The chain employs TRBV18 and TRBJ1-4; 12 nucleotides align to TRBD1. The ends lost 6 bases at V and 7 bases at J; junction bases unmatched: 6. Germline V lookup: CDR1 KGHSH, CDR2 LQKENI. The CDR3 sequence is 15 residues long. This CDR3 is CASSRGTGGGEKLFF. The DNA of the CDR3 is TGTGCCAGCTCCCGAGGGACAGGGGGCGGTGAAAAACTGTTTTTT.

The genes are TRBV6-1 and TRBJ2-1; 7 bases are shared with TRBD1. Germline CDR1 MNHNS, CDR2 SASEGT. This CDR3 has 15 amino acids. V lost 4 bases, J lost 8 bases, and 11 bases stayed unmatched. The CDR3 DNA is TGTGCCAGCAGTGCCGTGGCAGGGGGTAGCTATGAGCAGTTCTTC. This translates into CASSAVAGGSYEQFF.

The chain carries TRBV7-2 and TRBJ2-1; 8 bases agree with TRBD2. The CDR3 extends over 16 amino acids. Trimming cost V 7 bases and J 0 bases; bases outside gene matches: 8. CDR1 SGHTA and CDR2 FQGNSA come from the germline V gene. The CDR3 bases are TGTGCCAGCACCACAAGTGGGACTAGCTCCTACAATGAGCAGTTCTTC. Its protein product is CASTTSGTSSYNEQFF.

The J gene is TRBJ1-2, the V gene TRBV5-4; possibly TRBD1 for D (6 bases). The V gene's germline CDR1 is SGHNT and CDR2 YYREEE (reference sequence). The CDR3 runs to 13 residues. V lost 1 base and J lost 8, with 12 bases in between. CDR3 protein: CASSLIEGEGYTF. For the CDR3, the DNA is TGTGCCAGCAGCTTGATTGAGGGGGAGGGCTACACCTTC.

CDR3 in DNA: TGTGCCAGCAAGGAGGGGGCGGCGAACTATGGCTACACCTTC. The encoded protein is CASKEGAANYGYTF. The chain has TRBV6-1 and TRBJ1-2; 7 positions agree with TRBD1. Germline CDR1 MNHNS, CDR2 SASEGT. The length of the CDR3 is 14 residues. Unmatched junction bases numbered 7, after V lost 7 bases and J lost 2 bases.

Only one count was recorded for this clone. This chain links TRBV6-1 with TRBJ1-1, with D perhaps matching TRBD1 (6 bases). Germline loops: CDR1 MNHNS, CDR2 SASEGT. Trimming removed 6 bases from V and 5 bases from J, with 19 bases in between. The CDR3 runs to 15 residues. The CDR3 nucleotides are TGTGCCAGCAGCGAGACTGGTCAGGGGTGGACTGAAGCTTTCTTT. Its translation: CASSETGQGWTEAFF.

V usage is TRBV7-7 and J usage is TRBJ2-1; 12 bases align to TRBD2. V gave up 5 bases and J gave up 7 bases; unmatched junction bases: 12. From germline, CDR1 is SSHAT and CDR2 FNYEAQ (reference sequence). The CDR3 sequence is 17 residues long. The CDR3 is CASSRLLAGGIGNEQFF. The DNA for the CDR3 is TGTGCCAGCAGCCGCCTACTAGCGGGAGGAATCGGGAATGAGCAGTTCTTC. The full variable domain, with the rest looked up from reference TRBV7-7 and TRBJ2-1, is GAGVSQSPRYKVTKRGQDVTLRCDPISSHATLYWYQQALGQGPEFLTYFNYEAQPDKSGLPSDRFSAERPEGSISTLTIQRTEQRDSAMYRCASSRLLAGGIGNEQFFGPGTRLTVL.

V is TRBV5-1 and J is TRBJ1-6, with D unclear. Per the germline V gene, CDR1 is SGHRS and CDR2 is YFSETQ. The ends were cut back, 1 base at V and 1 base at J, with 9 bases in the middle. The CDR3 sequence is 16 residues long. CDR3 residues: CASSLRGGSYNSPLHF. The CDR3 DNA reads as TGCGCCAGCAGCTTGCGGGGAGGGTCCTATAATTCACCCCTCCACTTT.

This clone was recorded only once. The chain couples TRBV11-1 to TRBJ1-4; 7 nucleotides match TRBD1. The CDR3 length is 14 residues. CDR1 and CDR2 from the germline V gene are SGHAT and FQDESV (reference sequence). The ends lost 2 bases at V and 6 bases at J; junction bases unmatched: 3. The CDR3, as DNA: TGTGCCAGCAGCTTAAGGGGGCTCGATGAAAAACTGTTTTTT. This codes for CASSLRGLDEKLFF.

The rearrangement joins TRBV29-1 to TRBJ2-1; TRBD2 matches at 10 bases. CDR3 size: 15 residues. In germline, CDR1 is SQVTM, CDR2 ANQGSEA. J gave up 1 base and V 3 bases, and 3 bases lay outside the gene matches. As DNA, the CDR3 is TGCAGCGTTGACCCGGGACTAGCGTCCTACAATGAGCAGTTCTTC. Residues: CSVDPGLASYNEQFF.

The chain joins TRBV15 to TRBJ1-1, with a possible D match to TRBD1 (6 bases). The CDR3 spans 15 residues. CDR1 LNHNV and CDR2 YYDKDF come from the germline V gene (reference sequence). With 5 bases removed from V and 5 bases from J, the gap between germline ends came to 18 bases. CDR3 sequence reads: CATSDTGQGITEAFF. CDR3 DNA sequence: TGTGCCACCAGCGACACGGGGCAGGGGATAACTGAAGCTTTCTTT.

The V call is TRBV6-5, the J call TRBJ1-2; D might be TRBD1 (6 bases). Trimming stripped 6 bases from V and 8 bases from J, with 19 bases between. The CDR3 consists of 14 residues. In germline, CDR1 is MNHEY, CDR2 SVGAGI. The DNA for the CDR3 is TGTGCCAGCAGCCCGAACCGCGGCAGGGGAGGCTACACCTTC. It encodes CASSPNRGRGGYTF.